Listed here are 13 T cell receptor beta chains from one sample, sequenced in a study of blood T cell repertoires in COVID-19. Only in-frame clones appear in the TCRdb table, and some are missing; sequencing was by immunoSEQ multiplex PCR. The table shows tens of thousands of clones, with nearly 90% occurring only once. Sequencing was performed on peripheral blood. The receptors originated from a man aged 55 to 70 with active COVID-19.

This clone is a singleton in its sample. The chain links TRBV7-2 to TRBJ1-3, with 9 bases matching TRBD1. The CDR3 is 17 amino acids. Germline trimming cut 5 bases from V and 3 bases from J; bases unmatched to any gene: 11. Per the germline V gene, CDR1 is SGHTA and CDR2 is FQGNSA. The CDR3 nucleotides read TGTGCCAGCAGCCTAGGACAGGGGTATTCGTATGGAAACACCATATATTTT. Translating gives CASSLGQGYSYGNTIYF.

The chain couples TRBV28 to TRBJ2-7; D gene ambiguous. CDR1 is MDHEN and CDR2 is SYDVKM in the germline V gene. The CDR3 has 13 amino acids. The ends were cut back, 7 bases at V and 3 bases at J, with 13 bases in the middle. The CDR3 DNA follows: TGTGCCAGCAAAGACTCCCACCTCTACGAGCAGTACTTC. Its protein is CASKDSHLYEQYF.

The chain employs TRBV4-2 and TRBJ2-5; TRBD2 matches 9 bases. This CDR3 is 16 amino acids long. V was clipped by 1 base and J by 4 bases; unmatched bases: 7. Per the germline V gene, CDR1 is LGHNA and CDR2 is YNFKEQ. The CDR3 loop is CASSQGIAGVVETQYF. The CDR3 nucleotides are TGTGCCAGCAGCCAAGGGATAGCGGGAGTGGTAGAGACCCAGTACTTC.

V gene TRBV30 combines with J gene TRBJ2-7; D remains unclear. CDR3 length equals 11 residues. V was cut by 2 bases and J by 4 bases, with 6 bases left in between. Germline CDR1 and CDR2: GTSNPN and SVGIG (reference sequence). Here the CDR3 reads CAWSTTYEQYF. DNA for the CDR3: TGTGCCTGGAGTACTACGTACGAGCAGTACTTC. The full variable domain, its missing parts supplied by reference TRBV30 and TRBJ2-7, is SQTIHQWPATLVQPVGSPLSLECTVEGTSNPNLYWYRQAAGRGLQLLFYSVGIGQISSEVPQNLSASRPQDRQFILSSKKLLLSDSGFYLCAWSTTYEQYFGPGTRLTVT.

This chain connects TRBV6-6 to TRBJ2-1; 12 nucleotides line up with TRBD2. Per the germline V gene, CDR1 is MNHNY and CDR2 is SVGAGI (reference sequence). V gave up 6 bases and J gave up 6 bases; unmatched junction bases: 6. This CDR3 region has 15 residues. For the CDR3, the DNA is TGTGCCAGCAGCCGTCTAGCGGGAGGGGGCAATGAGCAGTTCTTC. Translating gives CASSRLAGGGNEQFF.

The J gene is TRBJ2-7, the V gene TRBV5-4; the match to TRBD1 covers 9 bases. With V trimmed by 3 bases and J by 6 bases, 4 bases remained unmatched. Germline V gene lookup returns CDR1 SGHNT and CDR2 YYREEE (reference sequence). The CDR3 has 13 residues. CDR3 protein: CASSSGQGREQYF. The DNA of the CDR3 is TGTGCCAGCAGCTCTGGACAGGGGCGCGAGCAGTACTTC.

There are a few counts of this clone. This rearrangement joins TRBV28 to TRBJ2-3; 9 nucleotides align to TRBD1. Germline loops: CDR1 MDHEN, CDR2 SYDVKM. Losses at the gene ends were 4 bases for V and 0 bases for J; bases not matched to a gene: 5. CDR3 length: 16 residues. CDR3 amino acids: CASSSNRGPSTDTQYF. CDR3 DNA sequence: TGTGCCAGCAGTTCGAACAGGGGGCCTAGCACAGATACGCAGTATTTT. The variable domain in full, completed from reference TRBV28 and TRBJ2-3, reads DVKVTQSSRYLVKRTGEKVFLECVQDMDHENMFWYRQDPGLGLRLIYFSYDVKMKEKGDIPEGYSVSREKKERFSLILESASTNQTSMYLCASSSNRGPSTDTQYFGPGTRLTVL.

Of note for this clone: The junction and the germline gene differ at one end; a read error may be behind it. The CDR3 coding sequence is TGTGCCAGCAGTACGAGCCGAAGCCTCTTT. This sequence encodes CASSTSRSLF. This chain joins TRBV12-3 or TRBV12-4 and TRBJ1-1; the D is unclear. CDR3 length: 10 amino acids.

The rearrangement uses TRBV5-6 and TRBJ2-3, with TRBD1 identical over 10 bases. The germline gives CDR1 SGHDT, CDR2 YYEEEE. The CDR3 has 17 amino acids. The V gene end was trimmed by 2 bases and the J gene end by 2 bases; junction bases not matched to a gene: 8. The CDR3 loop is CASSFSGTGVSTDTQYF. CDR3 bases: TGTGCCAGCAGCTTCTCTGGGACAGGGGTTTCCACAGATACGCAGTATTTT.

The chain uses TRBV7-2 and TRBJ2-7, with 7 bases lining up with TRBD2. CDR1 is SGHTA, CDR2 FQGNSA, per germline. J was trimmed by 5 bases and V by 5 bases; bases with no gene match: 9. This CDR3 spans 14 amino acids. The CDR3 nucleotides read TGTGCCAGCAGCCCTCCCTGGGGGGGGGACGAGCAGTACTTC. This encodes CASSPPWGGDEQYF. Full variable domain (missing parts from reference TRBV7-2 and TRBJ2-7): GAGVSQSPSNKVTEKGKDVELRCDPISGHTALYWYRQSLGQGLEFLIYFQGNSAPDKSGLPSDRFSAERTGGSVSTLTIQRTQQEDSAVYLCASSPPWGGDEQYFGPGTRLTVT.

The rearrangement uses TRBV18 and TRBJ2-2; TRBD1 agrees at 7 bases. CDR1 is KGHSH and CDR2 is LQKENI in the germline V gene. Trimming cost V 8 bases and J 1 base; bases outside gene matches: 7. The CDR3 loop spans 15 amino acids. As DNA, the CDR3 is TGTGCCAGCCTTTCCGGGACAGTGAACACCGGGGAGCTGTTTTTT. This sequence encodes CASLSGTVNTGELFF.

The CDR3 region is CASSPGQGANTGELFF. The CDR3 nucleotides are TGTGCCAGCAGCCCAGGACAGGGAGCGAACACCGGGGAGCTGTTTTTT. The gene calls are TRBV9 and TRBJ2-2; 8 bases agree with TRBD1. The V gene's germline CDR1 is SGDLS and CDR2 YYNGEE. The CDR3 is made up of 16 amino acids. V lost 4 bases, J lost 0 bases, and 5 bases stayed unmatched.

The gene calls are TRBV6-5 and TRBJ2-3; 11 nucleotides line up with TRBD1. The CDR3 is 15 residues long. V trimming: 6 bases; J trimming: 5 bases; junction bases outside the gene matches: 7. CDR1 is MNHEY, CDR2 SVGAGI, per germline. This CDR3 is CASSLGQGAVDTQYF. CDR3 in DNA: TGTGCCAGCAGCCTAGGACAGGGGGCGGTAGATACGCAGTATTTT.